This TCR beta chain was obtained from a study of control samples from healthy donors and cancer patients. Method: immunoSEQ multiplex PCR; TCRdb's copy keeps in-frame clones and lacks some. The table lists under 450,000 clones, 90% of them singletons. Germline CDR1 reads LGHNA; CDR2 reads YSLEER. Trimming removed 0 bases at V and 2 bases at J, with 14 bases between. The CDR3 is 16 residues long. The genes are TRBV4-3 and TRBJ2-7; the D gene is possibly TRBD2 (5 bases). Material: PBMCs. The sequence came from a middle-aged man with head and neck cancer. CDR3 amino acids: CASSQDWRQEAYEQYF. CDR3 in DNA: TGCGCCAGCAGCCAAGATTGGCGGCAGGAGGCCTACGAGCAGTACTTC.